Below, 6 T cell receptor beta chains from the same sample are listed, as sequenced in a study of shared clonotypes between healthy human individuals. Generated by immunoSEQ multiplex PCR, the TCRdb table keeps only in-frame clones and is missing some. The sample has 2 million to 3 million clones, approximately 90% seen once. Specimen: naive CD4+ T cells sorted from blood. This sample's subset: CD45RA+ positively selected. The receptor set was obtained from a man younger than 35 in good health.

V usage is TRBV28 and J usage is TRBJ2-7; tentative D call: TRBD2 (5 bases). Germline CDR1 reads MDHEN; CDR2 reads SYDVKM. The length of the CDR3 is 13 residues. V gave up 6 bases and J gave up 11 bases, with 20 bases separating them. CDR3 protein: CASSRTSPPLEYF. CDR3 nucleotide sequence: TGTGCCAGCAGCCGGACTTCTCCTCCCCTTGAGTACTTC.

The J gene is TRBJ1-1, the V gene TRBV7-9, with 10 bases identical to TRBD1. Per germline, CDR1 SEHNR and CDR2 FQNEAQ (reference sequence). V trimming: 5 bases; J trimming: 11 bases; junction bases outside the gene matches: 5. The CDR3 has 12 residues. The CDR3 sequence is CASSAGTGEAFF. For the CDR3, the DNA is TGTGCCAGCAGCGCCGGGACAGGGGAGGCTTTCTTT. The entire variable domain, with the rest obtained from reference TRBV7-9 and TRBJ1-1, is as follows: DTGVSQNPRHKITKRGQNVTFRCDPISEHNRLYWYRQTLGQGPEFLTYFQNEAQLEKSRLLSDRFSAERPKGSFSTLEIQRTEQGDSAMYLCASSAGTGEAFFGQGTRLTVV.

The chain has TRBV9 and TRBJ2-6; 7 bases are shared with TRBD1. The CDR3 loop spans 18 amino acids. The ends lost 4 bases at V and 3 bases at J; junction bases unmatched: 13. Germline values: CDR1 SGDLS, CDR2 YYNGEE. This CDR3 is CASSNRWDRQYGANVLTF. The CDR3 DNA reads TGTGCCAGCAGCAACCGGTGGGACAGACAATATGGGGCCAACGTCCTGACTTTC.

This chain connects TRBV7-2 to TRBJ1-4; possibly TRBD1 for D (5 bases). CDR1 and CDR2 from the germline V gene are SGHTA and FQGNSA. V lost 5 bases, J lost 8 bases, and 15 bases lay in between. This CDR3 comprises 14 residues. The CDR3 reads CASSPPGRPEKLFF. CDR3 DNA sequence: TGTGCCAGCAGCCCCCCAGGGAGGCCAGAAAAACTGTTTTTT.

The CDR3 coding sequence is TGCGCCAGCAGCTCTTACAGGGCGGACTATGGCTACACCTTC. As protein: CASSSYRADYGYTF. The rearrangement joins TRBV5-1 to TRBJ1-2, with a possible D match to TRBD1 (6 bases). Germline CDR1 and CDR2: SGHRS and YFSETQ. Trimming stripped 3 bases from V and 3 bases from J, with 12 bases between. This CDR3 is 14 amino acids long.

This chain uses TRBV2 with TRBJ2-3, with 15 bases matching TRBD2. Unmatched junction bases numbered 12, after V lost 7 bases and J lost 4 bases. This CDR3 region has 18 residues. Looked up from germline, CDR1 is SNHLY and CDR2 is FYNNEI. The CDR3 sequence is CASTRTSGGAKGADTQYF. The CDR3 nucleotides are TGTGCCAGCACCCGGACTAGCGGGGGGGCTAAAGGCGCAGATACGCAGTATTTT.